The present T cell receptor beta chain was sequenced within a study of T cell changes during pregnancy in multiple sclerosis (dated by TCRdb to the late 2010s). Background for the entire study: The study looked at changes in the T cell repertoire across pregnancy in women with multiple sclerosis.

For CDR1 and CDR2, the germline V gene lists MNHEY and SVGAGI. For this chain, trimming is 6 bases at the V end and 3 bases at the J end, and the number of junction bases without a gene match is 6. From the cysteine through the phenylalanine, the CDR3 covers 14 amino acids. Left in the record is the CDR3 DNA by itself, 42 bases read in frame from the first base. With respect to this clone: The specificity of this receptor is unknown. No base qualities exist here, and no much larger clone lies one base off it.

Library generation was performed with the immunoSEQ multiplex PCR assay. TCRdb holds this immuneACCESS table with in-frame rearrangements only. Some clones are missing; in checked studies, unresolved V genes explain under half, and the rest has no known cause. Counted in this sample were some 38,000 clones; around 90% of them appeared once. The ten largest clonotypes hold 0.37% of the sample. The chain is made from TRBV6-5 and TRBJ2-3; TRBD2 agrees with 7 junctional bases. Here the sequenced sample was CD4+ T cells from peripheral blood mononuclear cells, taken after pregnancy. This TCR came from a female donor in good health, enrolled as a control in a pregnancy study. The CDR3 region: CASSQAGKTDTQYF. DNA sequence: TGTGCCAGCAGCCAAGCGGGGAAAACAGATACGCAGTATTTT.